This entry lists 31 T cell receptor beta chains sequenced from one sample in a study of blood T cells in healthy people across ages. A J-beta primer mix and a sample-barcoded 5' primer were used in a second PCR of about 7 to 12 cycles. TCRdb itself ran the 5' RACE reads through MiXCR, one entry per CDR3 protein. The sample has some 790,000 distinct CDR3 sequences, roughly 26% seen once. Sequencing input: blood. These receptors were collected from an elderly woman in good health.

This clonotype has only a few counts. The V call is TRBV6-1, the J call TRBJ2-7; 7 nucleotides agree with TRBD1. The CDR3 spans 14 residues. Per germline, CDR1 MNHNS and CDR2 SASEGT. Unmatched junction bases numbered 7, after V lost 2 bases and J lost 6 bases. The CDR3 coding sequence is TGTGCCAGCAGTGAACTCTCGACAGGGTCCGAGCAGTACTTC. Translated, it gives CASSELSTGSEQYF.

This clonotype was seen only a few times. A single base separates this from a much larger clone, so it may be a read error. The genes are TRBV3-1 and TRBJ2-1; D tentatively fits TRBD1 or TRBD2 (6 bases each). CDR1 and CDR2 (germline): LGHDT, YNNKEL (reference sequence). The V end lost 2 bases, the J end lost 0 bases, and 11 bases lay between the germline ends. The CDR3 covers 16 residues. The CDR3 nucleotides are TGTGCCAGCAGCCAAACGGGGGCTAGCTCCTACAATGAGCAGTTCTTC. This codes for CASSQTGASSYNEQFF.

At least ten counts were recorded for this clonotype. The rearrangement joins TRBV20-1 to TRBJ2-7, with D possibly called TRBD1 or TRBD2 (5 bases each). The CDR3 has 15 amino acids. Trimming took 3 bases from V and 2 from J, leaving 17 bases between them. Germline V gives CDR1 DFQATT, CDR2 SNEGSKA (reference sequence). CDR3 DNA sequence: TGCAGTGCTAGTCGGGGCCAGGCAGGAGCCTACGAGCAGTACTTC. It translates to CSASRGQAGAYEQYF.

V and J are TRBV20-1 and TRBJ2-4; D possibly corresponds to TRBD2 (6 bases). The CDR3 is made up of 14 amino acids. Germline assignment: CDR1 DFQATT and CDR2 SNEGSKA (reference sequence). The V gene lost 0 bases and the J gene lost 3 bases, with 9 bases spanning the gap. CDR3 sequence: CSARDGGYKNIQYF. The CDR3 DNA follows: TGCAGTGCTAGAGACGGGGGTTACAAAAACATTCAGTACTTC.

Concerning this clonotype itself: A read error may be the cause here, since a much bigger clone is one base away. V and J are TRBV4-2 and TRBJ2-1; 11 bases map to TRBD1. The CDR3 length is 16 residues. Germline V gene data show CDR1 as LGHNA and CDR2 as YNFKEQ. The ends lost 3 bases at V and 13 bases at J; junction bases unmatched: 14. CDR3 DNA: TGTGCCAGCAGCCAGGGACAGGGGGGAGGCCAAGAGACCCAGTTCTTC. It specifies CASSQGQGGGQETQFF.

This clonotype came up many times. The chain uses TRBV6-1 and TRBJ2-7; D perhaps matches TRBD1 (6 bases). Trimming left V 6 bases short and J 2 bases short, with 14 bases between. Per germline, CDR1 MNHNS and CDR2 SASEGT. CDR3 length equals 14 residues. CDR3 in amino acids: CASRKGQNAYEQYF. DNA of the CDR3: TGTGCCAGCAGAAAAGGACAGAACGCCTACGAGCAGTACTTC.

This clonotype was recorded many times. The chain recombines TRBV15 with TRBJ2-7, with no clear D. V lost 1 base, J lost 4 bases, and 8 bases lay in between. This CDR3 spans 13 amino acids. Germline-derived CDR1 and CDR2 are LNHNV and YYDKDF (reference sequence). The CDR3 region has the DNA TGTGCCACCAGCAGAGGTCTGGAGTACGAGCAGTACTTC. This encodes CATSRGLEYEQYF.

CDR3 region: CASSFTGLAGTTGELFF. The CDR3 DNA is TGCGCCAGCAGCTTCACAGGACTAGCGGGGACAACCGGGGAGCTGTTTTTT. The chain uses TRBV5-1 and TRBJ2-2, with 12 bases fitting TRBD2. This CDR3 is built from 17 residues. The trim removed 2 bases at V and 5 bases at J, leaving 7 bases unmatched. The germline V gene has CDR1 SGHRS and CDR2 YFSETQ.

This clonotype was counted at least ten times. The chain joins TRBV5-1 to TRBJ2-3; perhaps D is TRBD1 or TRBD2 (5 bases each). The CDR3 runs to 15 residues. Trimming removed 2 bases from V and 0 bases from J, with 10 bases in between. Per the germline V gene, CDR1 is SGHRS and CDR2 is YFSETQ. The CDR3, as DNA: TGCGCCAGCAGCTTCAACGGGGCTAGCACAGATACGCAGTATTTT. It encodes CASSFNGASTDTQYF.

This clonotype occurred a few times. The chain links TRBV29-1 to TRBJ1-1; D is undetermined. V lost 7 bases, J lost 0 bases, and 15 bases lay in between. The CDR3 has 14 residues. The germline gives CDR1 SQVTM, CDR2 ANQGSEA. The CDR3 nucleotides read TGCAGCGCCCGTCAGACGAGGGTGAACACTGAAGCTTTCTTT. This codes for CSARQTRVNTEAFF.

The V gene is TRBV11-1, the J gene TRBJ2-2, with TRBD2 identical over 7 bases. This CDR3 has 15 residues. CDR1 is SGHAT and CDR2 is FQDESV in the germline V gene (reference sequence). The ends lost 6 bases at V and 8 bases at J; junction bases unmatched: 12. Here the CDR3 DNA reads TGTGCCAGCAGGAAGCCGGGACTACCTTCTGGGGAGCTGTTTTTT. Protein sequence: CASRKPGLPSGELFF.

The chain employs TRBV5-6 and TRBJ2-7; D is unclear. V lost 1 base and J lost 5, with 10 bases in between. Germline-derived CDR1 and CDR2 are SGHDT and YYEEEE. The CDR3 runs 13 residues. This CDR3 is CASSLHPTDEQYF. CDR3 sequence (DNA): TGTGCCAGCAGCTTGCACCCAACAGACGAGCAGTACTTC.

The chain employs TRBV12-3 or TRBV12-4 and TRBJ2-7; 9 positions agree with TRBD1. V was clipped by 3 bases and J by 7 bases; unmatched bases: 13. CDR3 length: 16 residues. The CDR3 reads CASSFGTGNPYNEQYF. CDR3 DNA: TGTGCCAGCAGTTTCGGGACAGGGAACCCCTACAATGAGCAGTACTTC.

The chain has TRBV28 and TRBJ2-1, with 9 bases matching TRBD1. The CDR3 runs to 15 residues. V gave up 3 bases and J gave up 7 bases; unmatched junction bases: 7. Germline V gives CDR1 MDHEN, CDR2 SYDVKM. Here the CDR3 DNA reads TGTGCCAGCAGTTTGGGGGGGACAGGGTGGAATGAGCAGTTCTTC. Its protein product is CASSLGGTGWNEQFF.

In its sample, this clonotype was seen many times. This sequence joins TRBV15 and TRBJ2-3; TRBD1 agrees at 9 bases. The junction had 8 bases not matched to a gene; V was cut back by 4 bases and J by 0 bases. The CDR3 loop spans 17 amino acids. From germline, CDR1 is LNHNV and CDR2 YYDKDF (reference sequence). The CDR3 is CATSTPGQGASTDTQYF. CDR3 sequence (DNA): TGTGCCACCAGCACACCGGGACAGGGCGCTAGCACAGATACGCAGTATTTT.

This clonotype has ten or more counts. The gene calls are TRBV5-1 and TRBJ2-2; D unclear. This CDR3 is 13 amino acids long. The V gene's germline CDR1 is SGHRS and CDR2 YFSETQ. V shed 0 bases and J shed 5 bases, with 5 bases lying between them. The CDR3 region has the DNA TGCGCCAGCAGCTTGGATATTACCGGGGAGCTGTTTTTT. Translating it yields CASSLDITGELFF.

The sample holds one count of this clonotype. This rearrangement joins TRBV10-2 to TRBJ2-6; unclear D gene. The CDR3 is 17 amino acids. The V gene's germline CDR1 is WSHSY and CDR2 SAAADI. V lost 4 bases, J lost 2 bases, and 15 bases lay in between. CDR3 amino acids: CASSAAELIPGANVLTF. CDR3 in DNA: TGCGCCAGCAGTGCGGCGGAGCTGATTCCTGGGGCCAACGTCCTGACTTTC.

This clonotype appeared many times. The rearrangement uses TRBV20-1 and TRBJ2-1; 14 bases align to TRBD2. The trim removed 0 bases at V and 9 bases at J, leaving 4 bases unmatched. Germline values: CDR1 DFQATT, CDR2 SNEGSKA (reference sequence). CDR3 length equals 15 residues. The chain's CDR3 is CSARDPTSGGVEQFF. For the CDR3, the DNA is TGCAGTGCTAGAGATCCGACTAGCGGGGGGGTTGAGCAGTTCTTC.

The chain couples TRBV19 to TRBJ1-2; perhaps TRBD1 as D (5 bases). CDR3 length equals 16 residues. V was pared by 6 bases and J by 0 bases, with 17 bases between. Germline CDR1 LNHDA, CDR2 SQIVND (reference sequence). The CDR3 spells CASRISEGKANYGYTF. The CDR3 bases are TGTGCCAGTAGGATCTCGGAGGGGAAAGCTAACTATGGCTACACCTTC.

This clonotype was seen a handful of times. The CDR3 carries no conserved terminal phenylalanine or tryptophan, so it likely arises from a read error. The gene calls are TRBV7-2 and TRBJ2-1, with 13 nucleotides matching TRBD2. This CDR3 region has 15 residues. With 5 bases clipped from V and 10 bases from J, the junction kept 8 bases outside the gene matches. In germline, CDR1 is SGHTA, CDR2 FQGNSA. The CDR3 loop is CASSHTSGGAREQFL. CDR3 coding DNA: TGTGCCAGCAGCCATACTAGCGGGGGGGCCCGGGAGCAGTTCTTA.

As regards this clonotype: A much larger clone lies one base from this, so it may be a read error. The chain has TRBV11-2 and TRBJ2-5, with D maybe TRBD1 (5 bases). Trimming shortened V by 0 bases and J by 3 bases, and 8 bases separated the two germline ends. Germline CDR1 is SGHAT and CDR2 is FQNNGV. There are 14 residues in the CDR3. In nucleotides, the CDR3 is TGTGCCAGCAGCTTAGAAGCAGGGAAAGAGACCCAGTACTTC. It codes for CASSLEAGKETQYF. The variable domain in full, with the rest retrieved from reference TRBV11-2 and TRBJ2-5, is EAGVAQSPRYKIIEKRQSVAFWCNPISGHATLYWYQQILGQGPKLLIQFQNNGVVDDSQLPKDRFSAERLKGVDSTLKIQPAKLEDSAVYLCASSLEAGKETQYFGPGTRLLVL.

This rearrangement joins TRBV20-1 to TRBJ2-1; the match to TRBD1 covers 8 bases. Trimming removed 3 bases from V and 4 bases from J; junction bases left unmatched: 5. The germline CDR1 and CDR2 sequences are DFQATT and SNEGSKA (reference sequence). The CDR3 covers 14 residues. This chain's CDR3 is CSARPQGGYNEQFF. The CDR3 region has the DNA TGCAGTGCTAGGCCACAGGGGGGATACAATGAGCAGTTCTTC.

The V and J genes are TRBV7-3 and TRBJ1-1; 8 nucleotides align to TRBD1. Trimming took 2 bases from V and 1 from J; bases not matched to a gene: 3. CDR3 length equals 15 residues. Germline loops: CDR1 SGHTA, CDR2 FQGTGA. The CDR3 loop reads CASSLYGTGNTEAFF. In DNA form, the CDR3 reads TGTGCCAGCAGCTTATACGGGACAGGGAACACTGAAGCTTTCTTT.

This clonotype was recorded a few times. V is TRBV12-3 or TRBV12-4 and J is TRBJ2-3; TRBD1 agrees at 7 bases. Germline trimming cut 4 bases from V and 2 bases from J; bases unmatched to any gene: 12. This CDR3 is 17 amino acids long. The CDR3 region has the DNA TGTGCCAGCAGTTCCGCATACAGGGGAACTTTCACAGATACGCAGTATTTT. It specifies CASSSAYRGTFTDTQYF.

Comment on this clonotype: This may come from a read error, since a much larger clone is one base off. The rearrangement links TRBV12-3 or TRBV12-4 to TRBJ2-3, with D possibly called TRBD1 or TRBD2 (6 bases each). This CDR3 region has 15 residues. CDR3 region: CASSPPGANTDAQYF. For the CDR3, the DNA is TGTGCCAGCAGCCCGCCGGGGGCCAACACAGATGCGCAGTATTTT.

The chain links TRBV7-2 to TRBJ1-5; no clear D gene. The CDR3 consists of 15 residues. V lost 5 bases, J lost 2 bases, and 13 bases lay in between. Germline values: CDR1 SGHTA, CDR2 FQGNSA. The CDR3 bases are TGTGCCAGCAGCCGTACACAGCTGGGCAATCAGCCCCAGCATTTT. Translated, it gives CASSRTQLGNQPQHF.

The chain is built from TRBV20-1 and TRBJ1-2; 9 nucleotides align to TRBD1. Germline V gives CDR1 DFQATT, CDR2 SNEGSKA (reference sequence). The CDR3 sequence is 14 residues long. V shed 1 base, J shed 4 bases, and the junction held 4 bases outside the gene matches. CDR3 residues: CSARGDREGYGYTF. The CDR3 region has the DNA TGCAGTGCTAGAGGGGACAGGGAGGGCTATGGCTACACCTTC.

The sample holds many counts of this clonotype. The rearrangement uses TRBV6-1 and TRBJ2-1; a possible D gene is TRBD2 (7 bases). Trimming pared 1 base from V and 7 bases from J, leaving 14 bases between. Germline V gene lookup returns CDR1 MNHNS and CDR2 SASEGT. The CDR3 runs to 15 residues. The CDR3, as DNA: TGTGCCAGCAGTGAAGGCGGCGGGGGCGCGAATGAGCAGTTCTTC. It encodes CASSEGGGGANEQFF.

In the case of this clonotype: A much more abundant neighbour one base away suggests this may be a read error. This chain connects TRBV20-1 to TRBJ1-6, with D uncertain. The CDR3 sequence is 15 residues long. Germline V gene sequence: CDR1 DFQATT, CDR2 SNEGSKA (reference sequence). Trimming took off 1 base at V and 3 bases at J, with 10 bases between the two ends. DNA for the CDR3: TGCAGTGCTAGAGCGAGCGGGGACTATAATTCACCCCTCCACTTT. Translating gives CSARASGDYNSPLHF.

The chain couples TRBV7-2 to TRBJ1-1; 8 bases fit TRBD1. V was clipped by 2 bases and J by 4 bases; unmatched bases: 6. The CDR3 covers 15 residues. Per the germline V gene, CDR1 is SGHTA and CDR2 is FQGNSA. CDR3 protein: CASSLRAGGVTEAFF. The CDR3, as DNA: TGTGCCAGCAGCTTAAGGGCAGGGGGCGTCACTGAAGCTTTCTTT.

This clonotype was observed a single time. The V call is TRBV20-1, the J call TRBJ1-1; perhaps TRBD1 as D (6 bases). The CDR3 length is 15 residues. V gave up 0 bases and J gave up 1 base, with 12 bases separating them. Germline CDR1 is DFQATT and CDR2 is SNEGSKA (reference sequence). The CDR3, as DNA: TGCAGTGCTAGAGAATTATGGGGGCGGAACACTGAAGCTTTCTTT. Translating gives CSARELWGRNTEAFF.